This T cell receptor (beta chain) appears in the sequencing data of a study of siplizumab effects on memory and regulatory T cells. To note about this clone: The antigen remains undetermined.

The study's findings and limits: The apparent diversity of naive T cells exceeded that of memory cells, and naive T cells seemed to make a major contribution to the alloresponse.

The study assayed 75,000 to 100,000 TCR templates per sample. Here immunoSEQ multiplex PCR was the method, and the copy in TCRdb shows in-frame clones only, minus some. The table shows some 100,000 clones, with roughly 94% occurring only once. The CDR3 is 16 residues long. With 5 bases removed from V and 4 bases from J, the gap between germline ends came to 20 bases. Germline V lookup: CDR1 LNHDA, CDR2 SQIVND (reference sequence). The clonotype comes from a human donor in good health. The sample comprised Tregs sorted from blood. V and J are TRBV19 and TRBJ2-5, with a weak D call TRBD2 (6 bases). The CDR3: CASSATRRPRGETQYF. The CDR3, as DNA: TGTGCCAGTAGTGCCACCCGACGCCCGCGGGGAGAGACCCAGTACTTC. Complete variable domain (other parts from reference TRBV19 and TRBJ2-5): DGGITQSPKYLFRKEGQNVTLSCEQNLNHDAMYWYRQDPGQGLRLIYYSQIVNDFQKGDIAEGYSVSREKKESFPLTVTSAQKNPTAFYLCASSATRRPRGETQYFGPGTRLLVL.